The next 8 T cell receptor beta chains were all read from a single sample in a study of cytomegalovirus exposure and HLA in healthy donors. PCR used 60 Vbeta primers and 13 Jbeta primers. Libraries were prepared by immunoSEQ multiplex PCR; TCRdb keeps only in-frame clonotypes and omits some of them. In all, the sample yields roughly 140,000 clones. What was sequenced was PBMCs. Source of these receptors: a male donor in good health and CMV-seronegative.

This rearrangement joins TRBV5-5 to TRBJ2-7, with a weak D call TRBD1 (6 bases). Trimming shortened V by 1 base and J by 7 bases, and 12 bases separated the two germline ends. The germline V gene has CDR1 SGHKS and CDR2 YYEKEE (reference sequence). CDR3 length: 13 residues. DNA for the CDR3: TGTGCCAGCAGCTTGACAGGGATGTCGGAGCAGTACTTC. It translates to CASSLTGMSEQYF.

The chain uses TRBV25-1 and TRBJ2-5, with 8 bases that match TRBD2. Germline assignment: CDR1 MGHDK and CDR2 SYGVNS. CDR3 length: 16 residues. J lost 9 bases, V lost 1 base, and 13 bases had no gene match. The CDR3 coding sequence is TGTGCCAGCAGTGAATCGGGGGGGACACCCCCTCGAGCCCAGTACTTC. As protein: CASSESGGTPPRAQYF.

CDR3 sequence (DNA): TGTGCCAGCAGCCCCGGGACAGTCTATGGCTACACCTTC. Protein product: CASSPGTVYGYTF. The chain uses TRBV6-6 and TRBJ1-2, with 7 nucleotides matching TRBD1. The V gene end was trimmed by 6 bases and the J gene end by 4 bases; junction bases not matched to a gene: 5. This CDR3 has 13 residues. Germline values: CDR1 MNHNY, CDR2 SVGAGI (reference sequence).

V usage is TRBV30 and J usage is TRBJ1-2; 9 positions agree with TRBD1. Germline V gives CDR1 GTSNPN, CDR2 SVGIG (reference sequence). The CDR3 is 16 residues long. V gave up 5 bases and J gave up 8 bases; unmatched junction bases: 18. The CDR3 here is CAWVDPGQGSSRGYTF. DNA of the CDR3: TGTGCCTGGGTGGATCCGGGACAGGGATCTAGTAGAGGCTACACCTTC.

This rearrangement joins TRBV20-1 to TRBJ2-7; D gene unclear. The germline V gene has CDR1 DFQATT and CDR2 SNEGSKA (reference sequence). The V gene lost 4 bases and the J gene lost 7 bases, with 11 bases spanning the gap. The CDR3 is made up of 11 amino acids. The CDR3 bases are TGCAGTGCTACAGGATCTCGGGAGCAGTACTTC. This gives the protein CSATGSREQYF.

The chain is built from TRBV4-3 and TRBJ1-2; D call uncertain. Per germline, CDR1 LGHNA and CDR2 YSLEER. V was pared by 4 bases and J by 7 bases, with 13 bases between. The CDR3 consists of 13 residues. The CDR3 spells CASSPNMGVGYTF. In DNA, the CDR3 is TGCGCCAGCAGCCCGAACATGGGAGTTGGCTACACCTTC.

The chain recombines TRBV18 with TRBJ1-2; 8 bases are a match to TRBD1. From germline, CDR1 is KGHSH and CDR2 LQKENI. The CDR3 totals 12 residues. With V trimmed by 3 bases and J by 8 bases, 2 bases remained unmatched. CDR3 nucleotide sequence: TGTGCCAGCTCACCGGACAGGGAAGGCTACACCTTC. It encodes CASSPDREGYTF.

The chain recombines TRBV11-3 with TRBJ2-3; 7 bases line up with TRBD1. With 2 bases clipped from V and 6 bases from J, the junction kept 5 bases outside the gene matches. Germline CDR1 reads SGHNT; CDR2 reads YENEEA. The CDR3 consists of 14 residues. Written as DNA, the CDR3 is TGTGCCAGCAGCTTAAACAGGGGCGGGGATACGCAGTATTTT. Protein: CASSLNRGGDTQYF.